Described below is a single T cell receptor beta chain sequence and its context. Profiled with immunoSEQ multiplex PCR; TCRdb holds only in-frame clones, not every one. This table holds roughly 140,000 clones, roughly nine tenths found once. This sample stems from a study of T cell responses to AZD1222 COVID-19 vaccine. The CDR3 is 12 amino acids. The germline V gene has CDR1 MDHEN and CDR2 SYDVKM. Trimming took 11 bases from V and 3 from J, leaving 10 bases between them. The TCR sequence derives from an adult in good health. V is TRBV28 and J is TRBJ1-4, with D possibly TRBD1 on 5 matching bases. The source material was peripheral blood, sampled on day 0 of AZD1222 vaccination. The CDR3: CAGGGANEKLFF. CDR3 nucleotide sequence: TGTGCCGGGGGAGGAGCTAATGAAAAACTGTTTTTT.